The 30 T cell receptor beta chains in this list originate from one sample, sequenced in a study of T cells after yellow fever vaccination. A single record per CDR3 protein comes from TCRdb applying MiXCR to the 5' RACE reads. The sample holds about 550,000 distinct CDR3 sequences, under 25% seen once. The source material was PBMCs, sampled 15 days after the yellow fever booster vaccination. Every receptor here comes from a man aged 25-45 years who received the YFV17D yellow fever vaccine.

The sample holds a few counts of this clonotype. The rearrangement links TRBV7-8 to TRBJ2-2; D not certain. The V gene lost 2 bases and the J gene lost 3 bases, with 13 bases spanning the gap. CDR3 size: 16 residues. Germline V gives CDR1 SGHVS, CDR2 FQNEAQ. CDR3 in DNA: TGTGCCAGCAGCTTATCAGGCCCCTGGCACACCGGGGAGCTGTTTTTT. Translating gives CASSLSGPWHTGELFF.

This clonotype was picked up a small number of times. The chain joins TRBV12-3 or TRBV12-4 to TRBJ2-7; D is tentatively TRBD1 or TRBD2 (6 bases each). Trimming removed 2 bases from V and 2 bases from J, with 13 bases in between. The length of the CDR3 is 15 residues. The CDR3 reads CASSLISGEAYEQYF. The CDR3, as DNA: TGTGCCAGCAGTTTAATATCAGGGGAGGCCTACGAGCAGTACTTC.

This clonotype was recorded a few times. The rearrangement links TRBV28 to TRBJ2-1, with a possible D match to TRBD1 (6 bases). The CDR3 has 15 amino acids. Germline CDR1 and CDR2: MDHEN and SYDVKM. Trimming left V 1 base short and J 5 bases short, with 12 bases between. The CDR3: CASSLSSQGNNEQFF. The CDR3 DNA is TGTGCCAGCAGTTTATCTTCCCAGGGGAACAATGAGCAGTTCTTC.

The chain joins TRBV15 to TRBJ2-7, with 8 bases aligning to TRBD2. Germline lookup yields CDR1 LNHNV and CDR2 YYDKDF (reference sequence). This CDR3 spans 16 amino acids. V gave up 0 bases and J gave up 7 bases; unmatched junction bases: 11. DNA of the CDR3: TGTGCCACCAGCAGAGATGGGGCGGGAGGACCCCTGGAGCAGTACTTC. This codes for CATSRDGAGGPLEQYF.

This clonotype was seen a few times. This chain connects TRBV5-1 to TRBJ2-1, with D hard to call. The CDR3 length is 14 residues. Germline V CDR1 and CDR2: SGHRS, YFSETQ. V was shortened by 4 bases and J by 1 base, with 9 bases between the two germline ends. CDR3 loop: CASSAYISYNEQFF. CDR3 nucleotide sequence: TGCGCCAGCAGCGCATACATATCCTACAATGAGCAGTTCTTC.

This clonotype has more than one count but fewer than ten. The V gene is TRBV20-1, the J gene TRBJ2-2; 7 nucleotides align to TRBD2. The V gene end was trimmed by 5 bases and the J gene end by 6 bases; junction bases not matched to a gene: 6. The CDR3 extends over 13 amino acids. Germline V lookup: CDR1 DFQATT, CDR2 SNEGSKA (reference sequence). CDR3 residues: CSAGGEGSGELFF. The CDR3 region has the DNA TGCAGTGCTGGGGGGGAGGGATCCGGGGAGCTGTTTTTT.

This clonotype was observed a few times. This chain uses TRBV6-2 or TRBV6-3 with TRBJ1-5; 7 bases map to TRBD1. CDR3 length: 15 residues. V shed 6 bases and J 5 bases; nucleotides not matched to a gene: 10. Germline CDR1 and CDR2: MNHEY and SVGEGT. CDR3 in DNA: TGTGCCAGCAGAGGTACAGGGGCTTTCTATCAGCCCCAGCATTTT. It yields the protein CASRGTGAFYQPQHF.

Here the CDR3 DNA reads TGTGCCAGCAGTACGGGACAGGGAGTAGAAGGGAGCAATCAGCCCCAGCATTTT. Translating it yields CASSTGQGVEGSNQPQHF. This sequence joins TRBV6-2 or TRBV6-3 and TRBJ1-5; 9 bases fit TRBD1. The germline V gene has CDR1 MNHEY and CDR2 SVGEGT. Trimming took 5 bases from V and 1 from J; bases not matched to a gene: 12. CDR3 length: 18 residues.

The CDR3 DNA reads TGCAGTGCTATTTGGGGGGCCTATGAGCAGTTCTTC. Translating it yields CSAIWGAYEQFF. This chain links TRBV20-1 with TRBJ2-1; D might be TRBD1 or TRBD2, each matching 6 bases. The germline CDR1 and CDR2 sequences are DFQATT and SNEGSKA (reference sequence). V shed 4 bases and J shed 8 bases, with 12 bases lying between them. The CDR3 length is 12 residues.

This clonotype was found a few times. This chain links TRBV29-1 with TRBJ2-2; D may be TRBD1 (5 bases). The CDR3 totals 12 residues. Deletions cut 6 bases from V and 6 bases from J, with 11 bases between. Germline V lookup: CDR1 SQVTM, CDR2 ANQGSEA. The CDR3 region has the DNA TGCAGCGTAGGGGCCCGGGCCGGGGAGCTGTTTTTT. It specifies CSVGARAGELFF.

V and J are TRBV5-4 and TRBJ1-1; D unclear. The length of the CDR3 is 14 residues. Deletions cut 2 bases from V and 9 bases from J, with 17 bases between. Germline V CDR1 and CDR2: SGHNT, YYREEE (reference sequence). The CDR3 is CASSLGSKGGKAFF. CDR3 nucleotides: TGTGCCAGCAGCTTAGGGTCTAAGGGAGGAAAAGCTTTCTTT. Combining the CDR3 with reference TRBV5-4 and TRBJ1-1 gives the whole variable domain ETGVTQSPTHLIKTRGQQVTLRCSSQSGHNTVSWYQQALGQGPQFIFQYYREEENGRGNFPPRFSGLQFPNYSSELNVNALELDDSALYLCASSLGSKGGKAFFGQGTRLTVV.

CDR3 DNA sequence: TGTGCCAGCAGCCAAGTTGCGGGAGGGCGGAACGAGCAGTACTTC. It encodes CASSQVAGGRNEQYF. The gene calls are TRBV4-2 and TRBJ2-7; 9 positions match TRBD2. The ends lost 1 base at V and 5 bases at J; junction bases unmatched: 6. Germline V lookup: CDR1 LGHNA, CDR2 YNFKEQ. This CDR3 is built from 15 residues.

This clonotype was observed a few times. The chain combines TRBV6-5 with TRBJ2-2; possibly TRBD1 or TRBD2 for D (5 bases each). This CDR3 is 14 amino acids long. V was clipped by 2 bases and J by 5 bases, with 9 bases between them. Germline assignment: CDR1 MNHEY and CDR2 SVGAGI. Here the CDR3 reads CASSYRGVTGELFF. The CDR3 bases are TGTGCCAGCAGTTACCGAGGGGTGACCGGGGAGCTGTTTTTT.

This clonotype appeared a few times. The chain uses TRBV20-1 and TRBJ2-5, with 8 bases identical to TRBD1. The trim removed 5 bases at V and 0 bases at J, leaving 2 bases unmatched. The V gene's germline CDR1 is DFQATT and CDR2 SNEGSKA (reference sequence). This CDR3 is 13 amino acids long. CDR3 bases: TGCAGTGCTTGGACAGGGTACCAAGAGACCCAGTACTTC. The encoded protein is CSAWTGYQETQYF.

The V and J genes are TRBV20-1 and TRBJ2-3; a possible D gene is TRBD2 (5 bases). The V gene's germline CDR1 is DFQATT and CDR2 SNEGSKA (reference sequence). This CDR3 comprises 14 residues. V lost 7 bases, J lost 0 bases, and 14 bases lay in between. The chain's CDR3 is CSVNRGFSTDTQYF. The CDR3, as DNA: TGCAGTGTTAACCGGGGATTTAGCACAGATACGCAGTATTTT.

This clonotype turned up a few times. V and J are TRBV11-2 and TRBJ2-1; unclear D gene. The CDR3 runs to 14 residues. V was cut by 2 bases and J by 0 bases, with 5 bases left in between. The germline CDR1 and CDR2 sequences are SGHAT and FQNNGV. This CDR3 is CASSLISSYNEQFF. The DNA of the CDR3 is TGTGCCAGCAGCTTAATCTCCTCCTACAATGAGCAGTTCTTC.

This chain uses TRBV7-2 with TRBJ2-2; 9 nucleotides line up with TRBD2. V lost 5 bases to trimming and J lost 7 bases; unmatched junction nucleotides: 8. The CDR3 totals 15 residues. Germline assignment: CDR1 SGHTA and CDR2 FQGNSA. The CDR3 here is CASSNTGTSFGELFF. The CDR3 bases are TGTGCCAGCAGCAATACGGGGACTAGCTTCGGGGAGCTGTTTTTT.

This clonotype occurred a few times. The CDR3 DNA is TGTGCCAGCAGATCCGGGACAGGGTTCCACGAGCAGTACTTC. Amino acids: CASRSGTGFHEQYF. The genes are TRBV6-5 and TRBJ2-7; TRBD1 agrees at 9 bases. V gave up 6 bases and J gave up 5 bases; unmatched junction bases: 8. This CDR3 region has 14 residues. Germline-derived CDR1 and CDR2 are MNHEY and SVGAGI.

The chain employs TRBV20-1 and TRBJ2-1, with D perhaps TRBD1 (5 bases). CDR1 and CDR2 from the germline V gene are DFQATT and SNEGSKA (reference sequence). The germline V and J ends were trimmed by 2 bases and 9 bases, with 11 bases remaining between them. There are 12 residues in the CDR3. The CDR3: CSARSGPSEQFF. DNA for the CDR3: TGCAGTGCTAGATCAGGGCCCAGTGAGCAGTTCTTC.

Ten or more counts support this clonotype. J is TRBJ2-7 and V is TRBV10-2, with D hard to call. V gave up 2 bases and J gave up 6 bases, with 2 bases separating them. The germline gives CDR1 WSHSY, CDR2 SAAADI. This CDR3 is 10 amino acids long. DNA for the CDR3: TGCGCCAGCAGTGAGGGCGAGCAGTACTTC. It yields the protein CASSEGEQYF.

This sequence joins TRBV19 and TRBJ2-1; no reliable D call. The CDR3 length is 13 residues. V dropped 6 bases and J dropped 10 bases, with 16 bases sitting between them. CDR1 is LNHDA, CDR2 SQIVND, per germline (reference sequence). The CDR3 coding sequence is TGTGCCAGTAGAGGCAGTCTGTATGGAGAGCAGTTCTTC. It encodes CASRGSLYGEQFF.

The rearrangement joins TRBV19 to TRBJ1-5; TRBD1 aligns across 7 bases. V shed 10 bases and J 7 bases; nucleotides not matched to a gene: 7. The CDR3 runs 12 residues. The germline CDR1 and CDR2 sequences are LNHDA and SQIVND (reference sequence). The CDR3 here is CATQGLLQPQHF. Written as DNA, the CDR3 is TGTGCCACACAGGGGTTGTTGCAGCCCCAGCATTTT. The full variable domain, with the rest looked up from reference TRBV19 and TRBJ1-5, is DGGITQSPKYLFRKEGQNVTLSCEQNLNHDAMYWYRQDPGQGLRLIYYSQIVNDFQKGDIAEGYSVSREKKESFPLTVTSAQKNPTAFYLCATQGLLQPQHFGDGTRLSIL.

This clonotype has a handful of counts. J is TRBJ2-5 and V is TRBV15, with a possible D match to TRBD2 (5 bases). This CDR3 spans 13 amino acids. V was clipped by 5 bases and J by 2 bases, with 9 bases between them. Looked up from germline, CDR1 is LNHNV and CDR2 is YYDKDF (reference sequence). DNA for the CDR3: TGTGCCACCAGCGAGGGCCTTCAAGAGACCCAGTACTTC. Translation gives CATSEGLQETQYF.

V and J are TRBV5-1 and TRBJ2-1, with D perhaps matching TRBD1 or TRBD2 (5 bases each). The length of the CDR3 is 13 residues. Looked up from germline, CDR1 is SGHRS and CDR2 is YFSETQ. Trimming cost V 2 bases and J 6 bases, with 9 bases left between them. The CDR3 spells CASSLKGPNEQFF. Here the CDR3 DNA reads TGCGCCAGCAGCTTAAAGGGACCCAATGAGCAGTTCTTC.

The CDR3 protein is CASSPLAGEGEQYF. CDR3 in DNA: TGTGCCAGCTCACCACTAGCGGGAGAGGGCGAGCAGTACTTC. This chain connects TRBV18 to TRBJ2-7, with 9 positions matching TRBD2. The ends lost 1 base at V and 6 bases at J; junction bases unmatched: 4. Germline CDR1 and CDR2: KGHSH and LQKENI. The CDR3 is 14 residues long.

This clonotype was recorded a few times. The V gene is TRBV6-5, the J gene TRBJ2-7; the match to TRBD1 covers 8 bases. V gave up 3 bases and J gave up 4 bases; unmatched junction bases: 8. This CDR3 has 15 amino acids. CDR1 is MNHEY and CDR2 is SVGAGI in the germline V gene. The CDR3 sequence is CASSYRTGRQYEQYF. The CDR3 coding sequence is TGTGCCAGCAGTTATCGGACAGGGAGACAATACGAGCAGTACTTC.

This sequence joins TRBV27 and TRBJ1-4; D gene ambiguous. Germline V gene sequence: CDR1 MNHEY, CDR2 SMNVEV (reference sequence). The CDR3 runs to 13 residues. Trimming took off 6 bases at V and 7 bases at J, with 12 bases between the two ends. In nucleotides, the CDR3 is TGTGCCAGCAGCCCCAGGAGAGGTGAAAAACTGTTTTTT. Translating it yields CASSPRRGEKLFF.

The rearrangement links TRBV7-2 to TRBJ2-5; the match to TRBD1 covers 8 bases. The germline CDR1 and CDR2 sequences are SGHTA and FQGNSA. Trimming took 4 bases from V and 5 from J; bases not matched to a gene: 9. The CDR3 has 15 residues. The CDR3 sequence is CASSSFTGGWETQYF. DNA of the CDR3: TGTGCCAGCAGCTCCTTCACAGGGGGGTGGGAGACCCAGTACTTC.

The genes are TRBV5-1 and TRBJ2-2; possible D gene TRBD1, 6 bases. The CDR3 is 15 amino acids. Trimming took 2 bases from V and 3 from J, leaving 11 bases between them. Per germline, CDR1 SGHRS and CDR2 YFSETQ. In nucleotides, the CDR3 is TGCGCCAGCAGCTTACAGGGATCAGACACCGGGGAGCTGTTTTTT. This gives the protein CASSLQGSDTGELFF. The entire variable domain, with the rest obtained from reference TRBV5-1 and TRBJ2-2, is as follows: KAGVTQTPRYLIKTRGQQVTLSCSPISGHRSVSWYQQTPGQGLQFLFEYFSETQRNKGNFPGRFSGRQFSNSRSEMNVSTLELGDSALYLCASSLQGSDTGELFFGEGSRLTVL.

This clonotype was seen at least ten times. The V gene is TRBV7-9, the J gene TRBJ1-1; D ambiguous. With 4 bases removed from V and 7 bases from J, the gap between germline ends came to 13 bases. The CDR3 covers 13 residues. CDR1 and CDR2 from the germline V gene are SEHNR and FQNEAQ (reference sequence). This chain's CDR3 is CASSSLSRNEAFF. The CDR3 nucleotides read TGTGCCAGCAGCTCCTTGAGTAGAAATGAAGCTTTCTTT.